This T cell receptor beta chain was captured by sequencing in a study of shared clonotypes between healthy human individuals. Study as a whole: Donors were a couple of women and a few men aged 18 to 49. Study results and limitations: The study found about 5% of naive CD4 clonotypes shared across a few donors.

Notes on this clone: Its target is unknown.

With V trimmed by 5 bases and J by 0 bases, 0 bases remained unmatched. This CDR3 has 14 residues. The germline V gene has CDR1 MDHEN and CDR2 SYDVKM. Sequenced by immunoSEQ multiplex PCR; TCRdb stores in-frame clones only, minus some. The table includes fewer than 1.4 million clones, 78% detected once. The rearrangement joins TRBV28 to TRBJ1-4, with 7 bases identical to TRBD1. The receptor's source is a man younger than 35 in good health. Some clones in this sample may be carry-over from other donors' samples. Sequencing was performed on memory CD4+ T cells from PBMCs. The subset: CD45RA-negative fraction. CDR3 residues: CASSGTATNEKLFF. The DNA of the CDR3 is TGTGCCAGCAGTGGGACAGCAACTAATGAAAAACTGTTTTTT.